This T cell receptor beta chain is from a study of vaccination effects on CD4 cells after COVID-19. Clones were sequenced by immunoSEQ multiplex PCR, and TCRdb holds only the in-frame ones, with some missing. The sample has 50,000 or so clones, approximately 75% seen once; the top ten hold just over 6%. In the case of this clone: Its specificity is not known.

ViraFEST used viral peptide pools to expand antigen-specific CD4+ T cells before sequencing. Investigators separated out CD4+ T cells once approximately 10 days of culture had passed. According to the study, vaccine recipients showed no prior SARS-CoV-2 infection and negative nucleocapsid antibodies. Germline CDR1 LGHNA, CDR2 YNFKEQ. J was trimmed by 3 bases and V by 0 bases; bases with no gene match: 4. The CDR3 length is 15 residues. This receptor was identified in a human donor who received a COVID-19 vaccine. The genes are TRBV4-2 and TRBJ2-5, with 7 nucleotides matching TRBD1. The specimen was CD4+ T cells from PBMCs cultured with HCoV-OC43 spike peptides, collected before COVID-19 vaccination. Subset noted: HCoV-OC43 spike overlapping peptide pool stimulation. The CDR3 protein is CASSQDLGQKETQYF. The CDR3 DNA follows: TGTGCCAGCAGCCAAGACCTGGGACAGAAAGAGACCCAGTACTTC.